The 17 T cell receptor beta chains below were found in one sample sequenced in a study of shared clonotypes between healthy human individuals. The assay was immunoSEQ multiplex PCR, and TCRdb's table has in-frame clones only and misses some. The table shows approximately 980,000 clones, with more than 75% occurring only once. Specimen: memory CD4+ T cells sorted from blood. Specified subset: CD45RA-negative fraction. These receptors were obtained from a man between 18 and 35 years old in good health.

The chain combines TRBV6-6 with TRBJ1-5; no clear D gene. The ends were cut back, 8 bases at V and 4 bases at J, with 12 bases in the middle. The CDR3 has 13 residues. Germline values: CDR1 MNHNY, CDR2 SVGAGI (reference sequence). The CDR3 reads CASALIQNQPQHF. CDR3 nucleotides: TGTGCCAGCGCTTTAATTCAGAATCAGCCCCAGCATTTT.

This rearrangement joins TRBV2 to TRBJ1-2; 8 bases line up with TRBD1. The CDR3 consists of 14 residues. Trimming at V came to 4 bases and at J to 4 bases, leaving 5 bases not matched to a gene. The V gene's germline CDR1 is SNHLY and CDR2 FYNNEI. CDR3 protein: CASSGQGAVYGYTF. CDR3 bases: TGTGCCAGCAGTGGGCAGGGGGCTGTCTATGGCTACACCTTC.

The chain couples TRBV2 to TRBJ2-3; perhaps TRBD1 as D (5 bases). Germline V gives CDR1 SNHLY, CDR2 FYNNEI. V lost 7 bases and J 9 bases, leaving 17 bases between the germline ends. The CDR3 has 13 amino acids. In DNA form, the CDR3 reads TGTGCCAGCAAGCTAGAACAGGTCCCCACGCAGTATTTT. This codes for CASKLEQVPTQYF.

The chain combines TRBV28 with TRBJ1-1; tentative D call: TRBD1 (6 bases). Per germline, CDR1 MDHEN and CDR2 SYDVKM. CDR3 size: 16 residues. V lost 3 bases and J lost 1, with 15 bases in between. CDR3 DNA: TGTGCCAGCAGTTTCGCGGGGGCGGGGCCGAACACTGAAGCTTTCTTT. It translates to CASSFAGAGPNTEAFF.

The V gene is TRBV25-1, the J gene TRBJ1-1, with TRBD1 identical over 10 bases. The CDR3 runs to 17 residues. Trimming at V came to 0 bases and at J to 6 bases, leaving 10 bases not matched to a gene. Germline V gene lookup returns CDR1 MGHDK and CDR2 SYGVNS. The CDR3: CASSEYVLTGGRSEAFF. The CDR3 nucleotides are TGTGCCAGCAGTGAATACGTTTTGACAGGGGGCCGTTCTGAAGCTTTCTTT.

This clone was picked up a small number of times. V usage is TRBV2 and J usage is TRBJ1-2, with a weak D call TRBD1 (6 bases). CDR3 size: 14 residues. The germline V and J ends were trimmed by 7 bases and 0 bases, with 12 bases remaining between them. Germline V lookup: CDR1 SNHLY, CDR2 FYNNEI. CDR3 nucleotides: TGTGCCAGCAAAAGGGACATTCCTAACTATGGCTACACCTTC. Protein product: CASKRDIPNYGYTF.

V gene TRBV11-2 combines with J gene TRBJ2-1; D perhaps matches TRBD2 (5 bases). Germline V gene sequence: CDR1 SGHAT, CDR2 FQNNGV. The length of the CDR3 is 13 residues. V was cut by 4 bases and J by 8 bases, with 12 bases left in between. The CDR3 DNA is TGTGCCAGCAGCTCCCAGCTACTAGATGAGCAGTTCTTC. Its translation: CASSSQLLDEQFF.

This sequence joins TRBV19 and TRBJ1-5; no firm D call. V shed 5 bases and J shed 5 bases, with 10 bases lying between them. Looked up from germline, CDR1 is LNHDA and CDR2 is SQIVND (reference sequence). This CDR3 has 13 amino acids. The CDR3 sequence: CASSPDRDQPQHF. The DNA for the CDR3 is TGTGCCAGTAGTCCGGACCGCGATCAGCCCCAGCATTTT.

The rearrangement joins TRBV27 to TRBJ2-5, with 8 bases lining up with TRBD1. The J segment lost 1 base and the V segment lost 4 bases, leaving 2 bases of the junction unmatched. There are 14 residues in the CDR3. The V gene's germline CDR1 is MNHEY and CDR2 SMNVEV (reference sequence). The CDR3 DNA reads as TGTGCCAGCAGTTCCGGGACAGGCCAAGAGACCCAGTACTTC. It encodes CASSSGTGQETQYF.

DNA for the CDR3: TGTGCCTGGAGGGAAGGTAGTGGCTACACCTTC. Translated: CAWREGSGYTF. The chain joins TRBV30 to TRBJ1-2; D is unclear. The germline CDR1 and CDR2 sequences are GTSNPN and SVGIG (reference sequence). Trimming stripped 3 bases from V and 7 bases from J, with 9 bases between. The CDR3 is 11 residues long.

This chain uses TRBV6-5 with TRBJ1-1; D gene uncertain. Germline values: CDR1 MNHEY, CDR2 SVGAGI. This CDR3 spans 12 amino acids. The ends were cut back, 4 bases at V and 7 bases at J, with 10 bases in the middle. The CDR3 here is CASSSHGFEAFF. As DNA, the CDR3 is TGTGCCAGCAGTTCTCATGGGTTTGAAGCTTTCTTT.

This chain connects TRBV29-1 to TRBJ2-3; 8 nucleotides match TRBD1. The CDR3 sequence is 14 residues long. Germline trimming cut 5 bases from V and 6 bases from J; bases unmatched to any gene: 10. CDR1 is SQVTM and CDR2 is ANQGSEA in the germline V gene. As DNA, the CDR3 is TGCAGCGTTCCCAGGGGGCTCCTAGCGGATACGCAGTATTTT. This gives the protein CSVPRGLLADTQYF.

The chain couples TRBV6-5 to TRBJ1-1; perhaps TRBD1 as D (5 bases). Germline V gene lookup returns CDR1 MNHEY and CDR2 SVGAGI. The CDR3 has 15 amino acids. With 3 bases removed from V and 7 bases from J, the gap between germline ends came to 18 bases. CDR3 sequence: CASSYYRPGTNEAFF. CDR3 nucleotide sequence: TGTGCCAGCAGTTATTACCGACCGGGGACTAATGAAGCTTTCTTT.

This sequence joins TRBV6-5 and TRBJ1-6; 9 bases align to TRBD1. The CDR3 is made up of 16 amino acids. V lost 0 bases and J lost 6; bases outside the gene matches: 3. The germline V gene has CDR1 MNHEY and CDR2 SVGAGI. CDR3 DNA sequence: TGTGCCAGCAGTTACTCAAAGGACAGGGGTAATTCACCCCTCCACTTT. As protein: CASSYSKDRGNSPLHF.

This chain connects TRBV29-1 to TRBJ1-1; possibly TRBD1 for D (5 bases). Germline loops: CDR1 SQVTM, CDR2 ANQGSEA. There are 15 residues in the CDR3. V was shortened by 2 bases and J by 8 bases, with 21 bases between the two germline ends. CDR3 residues: CSVEKGAGSQSEAFF. In nucleotides, the CDR3 is TGCAGCGTTGAAAAAGGGGCAGGTTCTCAGTCGGAAGCTTTCTTT.

The chain carries TRBV18 and TRBJ1-2, with unresolved D. Germline V gives CDR1 KGHSH, CDR2 LQKENI. This CDR3 has 14 amino acids. V shed 3 bases and J shed 1 base, with 9 bases lying between them. The CDR3 DNA follows: TGTGCCAGCTCACCGGGCAGGTATAACTATGGCTACACCTTC. This translates into CASSPGRYNYGYTF.

V is TRBV5-1 and J is TRBJ1-3; D is possibly TRBD1 (5 bases). This CDR3 comprises 16 residues. Germline values: CDR1 SGHRS, CDR2 YFSETQ. Trimming stripped 0 bases from V and 1 base from J, with 11 bases between. The CDR3 nucleotides read TGCGCCAGCAGCTTGGATGGGGCGAGGTCTGGAAACACCATATATTTT. It is translated as CASSLDGARSGNTIYF.